The rows below give T cell receptor beta chains drawn from one sample of a study of PD-L1 blockade in urothelial cancer. TCRdb's copy holds only in-frame clones and misses some; the assay was immunoSEQ multiplex PCR. The data contain about 100,000 clones, around 85% of them singletons. The sequences come from PBMCs, collected around atezolizumab (anti-PD-L1) treatment. Every receptor here comes from a man aged 50-59 years with urothelial cancer. The CDR3 runs from the conserved cysteine through the conserved F or W. A D gene is named only where the DNA matches it firmly. Clone size is given for some rows only: seen once, a few or many times, or a class if the clone is expanded.

j_call | v_call | clone_size | d_call | cdr3_nt | cdr3_aa
TRBJ1-1 | TRBV27 | . | . | TGTGCCAGCAGCCCGAGTGAGAAAAACGGGGCTTTCTTT | CASSPSEKNGAFF
TRBJ1-2 | TRBV18 | . | TRBD1 | TGTGCCAGCTCACCCTCGGTCAAAAGGACAGGCGTTAGTGGCTACACCTTC | CASSPSVKRTGVSGYTF
TRBJ2-7 | TRBV5-4 | . | TRBD2 | TGTGCCAGCAGCTCATCCCCGGGACTAGCTGGTCGGCAGTACTTC | CASSSSPGLAGRQYF
TRBJ1-5 | TRBV5-6 | . | TRBD1 | TGTGCCAGCAGCTGGCGAGGACAGGCGGGTCAGCCCCAGCATTTT | CASSWRGQAGQPQHF
TRBJ2-2 | TRBV27 | . | . | TGTGCCAGCAGTTTCCTGGGGGGAACCGGGGAGCTGTTTTTT | CASSFLGGTGELFF
TRBJ2-7 | TRBV10-1 | . | TRBD1 | TGCGCCAGCAGTGAGTCTGGGACAGCCGTAGTCTACGAGCAGTACTTC | CASSESGTAVVYEQYF
TRBJ2-6 | TRBV28 | . | . | TGTGCCAGCAGTTTACCAGGGATCGGGGCCAACGTCCTGACTTTC | CASSLPGIGANVLTF
TRBJ1-6 | TRBV5-6 | . | . | TGTGCCAGCAGCTTGGCCCTTGATTCACCCCTCCACTTT | CASSLALDSPLHF
TRBJ1-2 | TRBV25-1 | . | TRBD1 | TGTGCCAGCAGCGGCGCCGGACAGGGAGGCTATGGCTACACCTTC | CASSGAGQGGYGYTF
TRBJ1-4 | TRBV7-9 | . | . | TGTGCCAGCAGCTTTGGCCAGGGGTTGGATGAAAAACTGTTTTTT | CASSFGQGLDEKLFF
TRBJ2-2 | TRBV28 | . | TRBD2 | TGTGCCAGCAGCCCGCCCGGACTAGCGGGAGACACCGGGGAGCTGTTTTTT | CASSPPGLAGDTGELFF
TRBJ2-4 | TRBV28 | . | . | TGTGCCAGCAAGAGGCGGCAGGCAAGGGGAACCCTAGCCAAAAACATTCAGTACTTC | CASKRRQARGTLAKNIQYF
TRBJ1-1 | TRBV4-1 | . | . | TGCGCCAGCAGTACCCTAGGAGGGTTGAACACTGAAGCTTTCTTT | CASSTLGGLNTEAFF
TRBJ1-3 | TRBV25-1 | . | . | TGTGCCAGCAGTCCGCGGGTTGGCAGCATTGGAAACACCATATATTTT | CASSPRVGSIGNTIYF
TRBJ1-2 | TRBV9 | . | TRBD1 | TGTGCCAGCAGCGGGGACAGGGTTGGCTACACCTTC | CASSGDRVGYTF
TRBJ2-1 | TRBV7-2 | . | . | TGTGCCAGCAGCCCCTTCTTCAATGAGCAGTTCTTC | CASSPFFNEQFF
TRBJ2-2 | TRBV7-2 | . | . | TGTGCCAGCACCCCCCTTCTCGGGCTAGGGGTCGCCGGGGAGCTGTTTTTT | CASTPLLGLGVAGELFF
TRBJ1-2 | TRBV4-1 | once | TRBD1 | TGCGCCAGCAGCCCGGACAGGCGACAGGGCGGCTATGGCTACACCTTC | CASSPDRRQGGYGYTF
TRBJ1-2 | TRBV5-8 | . | . | TGTGCCAGCAGCTTGGCAGACTATGGCTACACCTTC | CASSLADYGYTF
TRBJ1-5 | TRBV6-1 | . | TRBD1 | TGTGCCAGCAGTCCAAGGACAGGGTCAGAACAGCCCCAGCATTTT | CASSPRTGSEQPQHF
TRBJ1-2 | TRBV13 | . | . | TGTGCCAGCAGCTTAGGTAGTTTTTCGGCCAGGGGCTACACCTTC | CASSLGSFSARGYTF
TRBJ2-1 | TRBV28 | . | . | TGTGCCAGCTTCATGGGAGGCTACAATGAGCAGTTCTTC | CASFMGGYNEQFF
TRBJ1-6 | TRBV19 | . | TRBD1 | TGTGCCAGTAGTAGGGGACAGGGTGCCAATTCACCCCTCCACTTT | CASSRGQGANSPLHF
TRBJ2-5 | TRBV2 | . | . | TGTGCCAGCAGTGGAGACAGTACCCCAGAGACCCAGTACTTC | CASSGDSTPETQYF
TRBJ2-5 | TRBV29-1 | . | . | TGCAGCTCTCTCTATAAGGGGTGGGGAGAGACCCAGTACTTC | CSSLYKGWGETQYF
TRBJ2-5 | TRBV5-6 | . | TRBD2 | TGTGCCAGCAGCTTGTCAAGCGGGGCCGAGACCCAGTACTTC | CASSLSSGAETQYF
TRBJ2-3 | TRBV11-1 | . | TRBD2 | TGTGCCAGCAGCTTAGGCGGGGGAAGCACAGATACGCAGTATTTT | CASSLGGGSTDTQYF